This entry is about one T cell receptor (beta chain). Antigen specificity is unknown. Other DNA sequences within the sample encode an identical CDR3. The data originate from a study of T cell responses to AZD1222 COVID-19 vaccine. Whole-study findings and limits: The study reported that nearly half of spike-specific TCRs target unmutated variant regions.

Repertoires were generated with immunoSEQ multiplex PCR, while TCRdb's copy carries only in-frame clones and drops some. Of tens of thousands of clones detected, over 60% appear once; the ten largest clones hold over 10%. After removal of 5 bases from V and 0 bases from J, the junction contained 4 bases not matched to a gene. The CDR3 spans 15 residues. Germline CDR1 SEHNR, CDR2 FQNEAQ (reference sequence). This TCR was sampled from an adult in good health. This sequence joins TRBV7-9 and TRBJ1-1, with 9 bases fitting TRBD1. The material sequenced was peripheral blood, taken on day 0 of AZD1222 vaccination. CDR3 nucleotide sequence: TGTGCCAGCAGCCCCCGGACAGGGGTGAACACTGAAGCTTTCTTT. Its protein product is CASSPRTGVNTEAFF.